This T cell receptor (beta chain) was identified during a study of cytomegalovirus exposure and HLA in healthy donors. General study points: In a later analysis, CMV-associated beta chains were mostly HLA-associated, it appeared. Later analysis identified a missense DCLRE1C variant that was linked to TCR beta V- and J-gene trimming. The authors later found HLA-associated TCR beta chains more clonally expanded than equally common others.

Remarks on this clone: Its antigen is undetermined.

It was with 60 Vbeta and 13 Jbeta primers that the PCR ran. Methods used by the authors: Unique TCR beta chains numbered about 80 million in a later analysis, with roughly 11 million shared. Profiled with immunoSEQ multiplex PCR; TCRdb holds only in-frame clones, not every one. That table gives V, J and clone size, and the DNA gave D and trimming. Its clone listing holds approximately 45,000 clones. The source material was PBMCs. The clonotype was recovered from a male donor in good health and CMV-seronegative.

The CDR3 DNA follows: TGTGCCTGGAGTCCTCAGGGGAAAGAGAACACTGAAGCTTTCTTT. Protein sequence: CAWSPQGKENTEAFF. The gene calls are TRBV30 and TRBJ1-1, with D maybe TRBD1 (6 bases). The germline V gene has CDR1 GTSNPN and CDR2 SVGIG (reference sequence). The CDR3 is made up of 15 amino acids. Trimming stripped 2 bases from V and 1 base from J, with 14 bases between.